This TCR beta chain was observed in a study of PD-1 blockade in classical Hodgkin lymphoma. Study findings and constraints: A significant rise in TCR diversity was seen by C4D1 for CD4+ cells but not for CD8+ cells. Similar baseline diversity was found in complete responders and newly diagnosed patients.

Relapse was seen in all patients after autologous stem cell transplantation, and brentuximab vedotin exposure was variable. Purification of CD4+ T cells from thawed PBMCs was performed via magnetic negative selection. Repertoires were generated with immunoSEQ multiplex PCR, while TCRdb's copy carries only in-frame clones and drops some. The table has tens of thousands of clones, about 85% seen once; the top ten hold 2.4%. Per the germline V gene, CDR1 is SGHAT and CDR2 is FQNNGV. Trimming removed 2 bases at V and 4 bases at J, with 12 bases between. The CDR3 loop spans 15 amino acids. A few counts support this clone. The antigen is not known.

The V and J genes are TRBV11-2 and TRBJ1-5; D possibly corresponds to TRBD1 (5 bases). The TCR comes from a human donor with classical Hodgkin lymphoma. Sequenced material: CD4+ T cells from blood, taken at baseline. CDR3 protein: CASSLSRAPNQPQHF. The CDR3 bases are TGTGCCAGCAGCTTAAGCAGGGCCCCGAATCAGCCCCAGCATTTT.